The clone carrying this T cell receptor beta chain was recorded many times. In the source study's methods: It was from reference gene primer amplification that nucleated cell counts were estimated. Sequencing used immunoSEQ multiplex PCR; TCRdb keeps in-frame clones, though not all of them. For V, J and clone size, that table is used; D and trimming come from the DNA. The sample records about 64,000 clones, approximately 80% being singletons. A Seattle source enrolled patients during active infection and followed them longitudinally. The data were taken from a study of blood T cell repertoires in COVID-19. The wider study: Acute and convalescent COVID-19 samples came from the United States, Italy and Spain. The cDNA or gDNA used as material had been derived from T cells, B-cell-depleted T cells, or PBMCs.

V trimming: 4 bases; J trimming: 8 bases; junction bases outside the gene matches: 5. The CDR3 is 15 amino acids. Germline values: CDR1 LGHDT, CDR2 YNNKEL (reference sequence). V and J are TRBV3-1 (or the pseudogene TRBV3-2) and TRBJ2-1; 13 nucleotides match TRBD2. The sequence came from a man aged 55 to 70 with COVID-19, enrolled during active disease. The sequencing input was peripheral blood. CDR3 sequence: CASSRTSGGAYEQFF. CDR3 sequence (DNA): TGTGCCAGCAGCCGCACTAGCGGGGGGGCCTATGAGCAGTTCTTC.